This T cell receptor beta chain stems from a study of monozygotic twins with inflammatory bowel disease (dated by TCRdb to the late 2010s). Describing the broader study: The full study comprised 30 or so monozygotic twin pairs: nine German pairs (four IBD-concordant, five IBD-discordant) and 19 IBD-discordant Danish pairs. Within discordant pairs, disease-associated traits were sought mainly by comparing IBD patients with their genetically identical healthy co-twins. Each individual had, on average, about 151 000 unique TCRalpha sequences and 181 000 unique TCRbeta sequences available for analysis. Paper-wide results and their limitations: TCRbeta repertoire diversity, by inverse Simpson index, was decreased in IBD patients compared with their healthy co-twins. IBD patients shared fewer clonotypes with other individuals than healthy twins did, most markedly in patients showing signs of disease activity. The results gave no support for a single strong signal or clonotype linked to IBD. Background noise and inter-individual variability may have been introduced into the repertoires by the differing immunosuppressive treatments among patients. Different T cell subtypes could not be distinguished in the analysis. No difference in repertoire similarity was observed between concordant and discordant twins, possibly owing to limited statistical power.

Note on this clonotype: This receptor's antigen is unknown.

Receptor amplification or capture employed 5' RACE. Each TCR library was prepared from around 3,400 ng of total RNA. For each sample, cDNA synthesis with SMARTScribe reverse transcriptase was split into eight separate reactions. During cDNA synthesis, template switching introduced unique molecular identifiers that contained a 6-nucleotide sample barcode. Amplification of TCRalpha and TCRbeta cDNA involved two nested PCRs of 16 and 9 cycles, and each PCR was followed by bead purification. Before amplification, the cDNA was treated with uracil DNA-glycosylase and purified using the QIAquick PCR purification kit. In the second PCR, Illumina TruSeq-compatible adapters and sample-specific barcodes were added. Library quality and concentration were checked on TapeStation and Qubit, and libraries were pooled at about 5 ng each. Pooled libraries were sequenced on an Illumina HiSeq2500 single-index Rapid Run with 2 x 100 bp reads and custom sequencing primers. Regarding the original processing steps: MiGEC version 1.2.6 was used for UMI-based consensus assembly to correct PCR and sequencing errors. V(D)J alignment, clonotype assembly and CDR3 extraction were performed with MiXCR version 2.1.1. Normalisation of gene usage, clonotype sharing and MAIT/NKT TCR abundance was achieved by analysing the top 1000, 10 000 and 20 000 clonotypes per sample. Diversity was computed as the inverse Simpson index with the vegan R package after downsampling to 27 000 UMIs. Statistical testing used paired Mann-Whitney U tests on the discordant twin pairs and applied Benjamini-Hochberg correction for multiple testing. Each CDR3 protein sequence appears as one entry after TCRdb reprocessed the reads, and no DNA is included. The V and J calls here are based on TCRdb, not the publication. The sample's clone listing holds 150,000 to 200,000 distinct CDR3 sequences. 2.8% of the sample goes to the ten largest clones.

Taken from cysteine to phenylalanine, the CDR3 has 18 residues. DNA was not recorded. Sequences SGHDN (CDR1) and FVKESK (CDR2) are obtained from the germline V gene. From each donor, a 2.5 ml peripheral blood sample was drawn into PAXgene tubes and stored at -80 degrees C. Without T cell sorting, total RNA was isolated from whole blood using the PAXgene blood miRNA kit on an automated QIAcube. Deep TCRalpha and TCRbeta repertoire profiling with unique molecular barcoding was performed on peripheral blood of monozygotic twin pairs concordant or discordant for inflammatory bowel disease. Smoking habits were recorded for all twin pairs, with individuals classified as current, former or never smokers.

The V and J segments used are TRBV14 and TRBJ2-7; TCRdb picks TRBD1, but there is no DNA to check that call. The source is a human donor with ulcerative colitis or Crohn's disease, or a healthy co-twin of an affected twin (not recorded which). The material sequenced was blood. For the CDR3, the sequence is CASSQGQGSTQRTYEQYF.